The source of this T cell receptor (beta chain) is a study of cytomegalovirus exposure and HLA in healthy donors. Study context: One earlier analysis, a look at approximately 190 million T cells, found about 110 million unique TCR beta sequences.

With 4 bases removed from V and 0 bases from J, the gap between germline ends came to 13 bases. This CDR3 has 16 amino acids. The germline V gene encodes CDR1 SGHRS and CDR2 YFSETQ. Whole-study results and caveats: CMV serostatus alone was available as immune exposure information.

PCR employed 60 Vbeta and 13 Jbeta primers. Produced via immunoSEQ multiplex PCR; TCRdb's table is partial and in-frame only. This sample's table has some 200,000 clones. With regard to this clone: Its antigen is still unknown.

The TCR was taken from a girl aged 2-10 years in good health and CMV-seropositive. The chain employs TRBV5-1 and TRBJ2-2, with D perhaps matching TRBD2 (6 bases). Sequencing was done on a sample of PBMCs. The CDR3 loop reads CASSIPGLANTGELFF. The CDR3, as DNA: TGCGCCAGCAGCATACCGGGACTGGCGAACACCGGGGAGCTGTTTTTT.